A selection of T cell receptor beta chains follows, all from one sample in a study of cytomegalovirus exposure and HLA in healthy donors. Sequencing was performed with immunoSEQ multiplex PCR; in TCRdb, only in-frame clones are kept and a portion is missing. Found here are tens of thousands of clones, around nine tenths of them singletons; the top ten hold around 1.5%. What was sequenced was PBMCs. These receptor sequences come from a woman younger than 30 in good health and CMV-seronegative. CDR3s include the opening cysteine and the closing phenylalanine or tryptophan. A D gene is named only where the DNA matches it firmly. Rows may omit the clone size; those that give it use once, few, many or a size class.

CDR3 protein: CASSQAAGNTIYF
CDR3 DNA: TGTGCCAGCAGCCAAGCGGCTGGAAACACCATATATTTT
CDR3 length: 13
D gene: -
clone size: -
V gene: TRBV4-2
J gene: TRBJ1-3

CDR3 protein: CASSFGGGVETQYF
CDR3 DNA: TGTGCCAGCAGCTTTGGAGGTGGGGTAGAGACCCAGTACTTC
CDR3 length: 14
D gene: -
clone size: -
V gene: TRBV5-8
J gene: TRBJ2-5

CDR3 protein: CASSQEPRGRTPLHF
CDR3 DNA: TGCGCCAGCAGCCAAGAGCCACGGGGGAGGACACCCCTCCACTTT
CDR3 length: 15
D gene: -
clone size: -
V gene: TRBV4-3
J gene: TRBJ1-6

CDR3 protein: CASSPPQIAGPWKETQYF
CDR3 DNA: TGTGCCAGCAGCCCCCCCCAGATAGCGGGCCCTTGGAAGGAGACCCAGTACTTC
CDR3 length: 18
D gene: TRBD2
clone size: -
V gene: TRBV14
J gene: TRBJ2-5

CDR3 protein: CASTPEGAWTGELFF
CDR3 DNA: TGTGCCAGTACTCCCGAGGGGGCGTGGACCGGGGAGCTGTTTTTT
CDR3 length: 15
D gene: TRBD1
clone size: -
V gene: TRBV6-5
J gene: TRBJ2-2

CDR3 protein: CASSLATGGENEQFF
CDR3 DNA: TGTGCCAGCAGCTTGGCGACAGGGGGTGAAAATGAGCAGTTCTTC
CDR3 length: 15
D gene: TRBD1
clone size: -
V gene: TRBV5-5
J gene: TRBJ2-1

CDR3 protein: CASSLWQGTGNTIYF
CDR3 DNA: TGTGCCAGCAGCTTATGGCAGGGTACTGGAAACACCATATATTTT
CDR3 length: 15
D gene: -
clone size: -
V gene: TRBV7-9
J gene: TRBJ1-3

CDR3 protein: CAWRDIGGSGNTIYF
CDR3 DNA: TGTGCCTGGAGAGATATAGGGGGCTCTGGAAACACCATATATTTT
CDR3 length: 15
D gene: -
clone size: -
V gene: TRBV30
J gene: TRBJ1-3

CDR3 protein: CASSLSGTGNTIYF
CDR3 DNA: TGTGCCAGCAGTCTATCGGGAACTGGAAACACCATATATTTT
CDR3 length: 14
D gene: -
clone size: -
V gene: TRBV28
J gene: TRBJ1-3

CDR3 protein: CASSLAGTSAEQFF
CDR3 DNA: TGCGCCAGCAGCTTGGCCGGGACTAGCGCAGAGCAGTTCTTC
CDR3 length: 14
D gene: TRBD2
clone size: -
V gene: TRBV5-1
J gene: TRBJ2-1

CDR3 protein: CASSLRATAYTEQFF
CDR3 DNA: TGCGCCAGCAGCTTAAGAGCGACGGCTTACACTGAGCAGTTCTTC
CDR3 length: 15
D gene: -
clone size: -
V gene: TRBV5-1
J gene: TRBJ2-1

CDR3 protein: CASSLVAGLAGTEQFF
CDR3 DNA: TGCGCCAGCAGCTTGGTGGCCGGACTAGCGGGAACTGAGCAGTTCTTC
CDR3 length: 16
D gene: TRBD2
clone size: -
V gene: TRBV5-1
J gene: TRBJ2-1

CDR3 protein: CASSLGVGGTSTDTQYF
CDR3 DNA: TGTGCCAGCAGCTTAGGGGTGGGCGGGACTAGCACAGATACGCAGTATTTT
CDR3 length: 17
D gene: -
clone size: -
V gene: TRBV7-8
J gene: TRBJ2-3

CDR3 protein: CASSRTGTTNEKLFF
CDR3 DNA: TGTGCCAGCAGCCGAACGGGAACAACTAATGAAAAACTGTTTTTT
CDR3 length: 15
D gene: -
clone size: -
V gene: TRBV11-2
J gene: TRBJ1-4

CDR3 protein: CASSWLPDRTYYEQYF
CDR3 DNA: TGTGCCAGCAGCTGGCTTCCGGACAGGACGTACTACGAGCAGTACTTC
CDR3 length: 16
D gene: TRBD1
clone size: -
V gene: TRBV11-2
J gene: TRBJ2-7

CDR3 protein: CASSLEWGLAGTGNLYGYTF
CDR3 DNA: TGTGCTAGCAGCTTAGAATGGGGCCTTGCCGGGACAGGGAATCTCTATGGCTACACCTTC
CDR3 length: 20
D gene: TRBD1
clone size: few
V gene: TRBV7-7
J gene: TRBJ1-2

CDR3 protein: CASRYIAGGTDTQYF
CDR3 DNA: TGTGCCAGCAGATATATAGCGGGGGGCACAGATACGCAGTATTTT
CDR3 length: 15
D gene: TRBD2
clone size: -
V gene: TRBV5-5
J gene: TRBJ2-3

CDR3 protein: CASSLRKGYTGELFF
CDR3 DNA: TGTGCCAGCAGCTTGCGAAAGGGGTACACCGGGGAGCTGTTTTTT
CDR3 length: 15
D gene: -
clone size: -
V gene: TRBV5-6
J gene: TRBJ2-2

CDR3 protein: CAISQGNEKLFF
CDR3 DNA: TGTGCCATCAGTCAGGGGAATGAAAAACTGTTTTTT
CDR3 length: 12
D gene: -
clone size: -
V gene: TRBV10-3
J gene: TRBJ1-4

CDR3 protein: CASSLGGAGGMRAFF
CDR3 DNA: TGTGCCAGCAGCTTGGGTGGCGCAGGGGGCATGAGGGCTTTCTTT
CDR3 length: 15
D gene: TRBD1
clone size: once
V gene: TRBV7-9
J gene: TRBJ1-1

CDR3 protein: CRTSPGQGTGELFF
CDR3 DNA: TGTCGCACTTCGCCGGGACAGGGAACCGGGGAGCTGTTTTTT
CDR3 length: 14
D gene: TRBD1
clone size: -
V gene: TRBV6-6
J gene: TRBJ2-2

CDR3 protein: CASSPGGQQETQYF
CDR3 DNA: TGCGCCAGCAGCCCGGGGGGACAACAAGAGACCCAGTACTTC
CDR3 length: 14
D gene: -
clone size: -
V gene: TRBV5-1
J gene: TRBJ2-5

CDR3 protein: CASSYESGGTDTQYF
CDR3 DNA: TGCGCCAGCAGCTATGAGAGCGGGGGCACAGATACGCAGTATTTT
CDR3 length: 15
D gene: TRBD2
clone size: once
V gene: TRBV5-1
J gene: TRBJ2-3

CDR3 protein: CASSQVLRQIMNTEAFF
CDR3 DNA: TGCGCCAGCAGCCAAGTTTTGCGTCAAATAATGAACACTGAAGCTTTCTTT
CDR3 length: 17
D gene: -
clone size: -
V gene: TRBV4-3
J gene: TRBJ1-1

CDR3 protein: CASSFRTGGEKLFF
CDR3 DNA: TGTGCCAGCAGCTTCAGGACAGGAGGTGAAAAACTGTTTTTT
CDR3 length: 14
D gene: TRBD1
clone size: -
V gene: TRBV7-2
J gene: TRBJ1-4

CDR3 protein: CASSQQATPNYGYTF
CDR3 DNA: TGTGCCAGCAGTCAACAAGCGACGCCAAACTATGGCTACACCTTC
CDR3 length: 15
D gene: -
clone size: -
V gene: TRBV28
J gene: TRBJ1-2

CDR3 protein: CASSQENRRQGGDYEQYF
CDR3 DNA: TGCGCCAGCAGCCAAGAAAATAGGAGACAGGGGGGTGACTACGAGCAGTACTTC
CDR3 length: 18
D gene: TRBD1
clone size: -
V gene: TRBV4-1
J gene: TRBJ2-7

CDR3 protein: CASSLGTGGGYTF
CDR3 DNA: TGCGCCAGCAGCTTGGGAACAGGGGGTGGCTACACCTTC
CDR3 length: 13
D gene: TRBD1
clone size: -
V gene: TRBV5-1
J gene: TRBJ1-2

CDR3 protein: CASSLGLAGGFSYEQYF
CDR3 DNA: TGCGCCAGCAGCTTAGGATTAGCGGGGGGCTTCTCCTACGAGCAGTACTTC
CDR3 length: 17
D gene: TRBD2
clone size: -
V gene: TRBV5-1
J gene: TRBJ2-7

CDR3 protein: CASSLNSTRQREYSNQPQHF
CDR3 DNA: TGTGCCAGCAGCCTCAATTCCACCCGACAGAGAGAGTATAGCAATCAGCCCCAGCATTTT
CDR3 length: 20
D gene: -
clone size: few
V gene: TRBV27
J gene: TRBJ1-5

CDR3 protein: CATSRERVGFGNQPQHF
CDR3 DNA: TGTGCCACCAGCAGAGAACGAGTCGGTTTTGGCAATCAGCCCCAGCATTTT
CDR3 length: 17
D gene: -
clone size: -
V gene: TRBV15
J gene: TRBJ1-5

CDR3 protein: CASREWGQGYEQYF
CDR3 DNA: TGTGCCAGCAGGGAGTGGGGACAGGGCTACGAGCAGTACTTC
CDR3 length: 14
D gene: TRBD1
clone size: -
V gene: TRBV2
J gene: TRBJ2-7

CDR3 protein: CASSITRTTEAFF
CDR3 DNA: TGTGCCAGCAGCATTACAAGAACCACTGAAGCTTTCTTT
CDR3 length: 13
D gene: -
clone size: -
V gene: TRBV7-8
J gene: TRBJ1-1

CDR3 protein: CASGRAGPDTQYF
CDR3 DNA: TGTGCCAGCGGGCGGGCGGGCCCAGATACGCAGTATTTT
CDR3 length: 13
D gene: -
clone size: -
V gene: TRBV28
J gene: TRBJ2-3

CDR3 protein: CASRGLANYGYTF
CDR3 DNA: TGTGCCTCTAGGGGCCTAGCTAACTATGGCTACACCTTC
CDR3 length: 13
D gene: -
clone size: -
V gene: TRBV7-9
J gene: TRBJ1-2

CDR3 protein: CASSVDPGNGYTF
CDR3 DNA: TGTGCCAGCAGCGTAGATCCCGGGAATGGCTACACCTTC
CDR3 length: 13
D gene: -
clone size: -
V gene: TRBV9
J gene: TRBJ1-2

CDR3 protein: CASSPDPLVSYGYTF
CDR3 DNA: TGTGCCAGCAGCCCTGATCCGTTGGTGAGCTATGGCTACACCTTC
CDR3 length: 15
D gene: -
clone size: -
V gene: TRBV14
J gene: TRBJ1-2

CDR3 protein: CASSSFPHEQYF
CDR3 DNA: TGTGCCAGCAGTTCCTTCCCCCACGAGCAGTACTTC
CDR3 length: 12
D gene: -
clone size: -
V gene: TRBV6-5
J gene: TRBJ2-7

CDR3 protein: CASSLLTVPSTDTQYF
CDR3 DNA: TGCGCCAGCAGCCTCCTGACAGTCCCTAGCACAGATACGCAGTATTTT
CDR3 length: 16
D gene: -
clone size: -
V gene: TRBV5-1
J gene: TRBJ2-3

CDR3 protein: CASSVGSQGYEQYF
CDR3 DNA: TGTGCCAGCAGCGTAGGATCCCAGGGTTACGAGCAGTACTTC
CDR3 length: 14
D gene: -
clone size: -
V gene: TRBV9
J gene: TRBJ2-7

CDR3 protein: CASSMRANYIYGYTF
CDR3 DNA: TGTGCCAGTAGTATGCGGGCCAACTACATCTATGGCTACACCTTC
CDR3 length: 15
D gene: -
clone size: -
V gene: TRBV19
J gene: TRBJ1-2

CDR3 protein: CSVDSYGYTF
CDR3 DNA: TGCAGCGTTGACAGCTATGGCTACACCTTC
CDR3 length: 10
D gene: -
clone size: -
V gene: TRBV29-1
J gene: TRBJ1-2

CDR3 protein: CATRRDRDWNQPQHF
CDR3 DNA: TGTGCCACCAGGAGAGACCGGGACTGGAATCAGCCCCAGCATTTT
CDR3 length: 15
D gene: -
clone size: -
V gene: TRBV15
J gene: TRBJ1-5

CDR3 protein: CASSYQGAGELFF
CDR3 DNA: TGTGCCAGCAGTTACCAGGGGGCCGGGGAGCTGTTTTTT
CDR3 length: 13
D gene: TRBD1
clone size: -
V gene: TRBV5-6
J gene: TRBJ2-2

CDR3 protein: CSVEGISSGPNYEQYF
CDR3 DNA: TGCAGCGTTGAAGGGATCTCTAGCGGCCCGAACTACGAGCAGTACTTC
CDR3 length: 16
D gene: TRBD2
clone size: few
V gene: TRBV29-1
J gene: TRBJ2-7

CDR3 protein: CASSLSGGVNTGELFF
CDR3 DNA: TGCGCCAGCAGCTTGAGCGGGGGGGTCAACACCGGGGAGCTGTTTTTT
CDR3 length: 16
D gene: TRBD2
clone size: few
V gene: TRBV5-1
J gene: TRBJ2-2

CDR3 protein: CASSSRGRETEAFF
CDR3 DNA: TGTGCCAGCAGTTCCAGGGGGCGCGAAACTGAAGCTTTCTTT
CDR3 length: 14
D gene: TRBD1
clone size: -
V gene: TRBV6-5
J gene: TRBJ1-1

CDR3 protein: CASSRQGQGPEQYF
CDR3 DNA: TGCGCCAGCAGCCGCCAGGGACAGGGGCCCGAGCAGTACTTC
CDR3 length: 14
D gene: TRBD1
clone size: few
V gene: TRBV4-1
J gene: TRBJ2-7

CDR3 protein: CASSLVPGGSEAFF
CDR3 DNA: TGCGCCAGCAGCTTGGTCCCGGGAGGCTCTGAAGCTTTCTTT
CDR3 length: 14
D gene: -
clone size: once
V gene: TRBV5-1
J gene: TRBJ1-1

CDR3 protein: CASSLNRQEGYGYTF
CDR3 DNA: TGCGCCAGCAGCTTGAATAGACAGGAAGGTTATGGCTACACCTTC
CDR3 length: 15
D gene: -
clone size: -
V gene: TRBV5-1
J gene: TRBJ1-2

CDR3 protein: CASSTRTAGELFF
CDR3 DNA: TGTGCCAGCTCCACGAGGACAGCCGGGGAGCTGTTTTTT
CDR3 length: 13
D gene: -
clone size: once
V gene: TRBV18
J gene: TRBJ2-2

CDR3 protein: CASENTDRVGEQYF
CDR3 DNA: TGTGCCAGCGAAAATACGGACAGGGTGGGCGAGCAGTACTTC
CDR3 length: 14
D gene: TRBD1
clone size: -
V gene: TRBV28
J gene: TRBJ2-7

CDR3 protein: CASSLESTLAGADTQYF
CDR3 DNA: TGCGCCAGCAGCTTGGAGTCAACACTAGCGGGAGCAGATACGCAGTATTTT
CDR3 length: 17
D gene: TRBD2
clone size: -
V gene: TRBV5-1
J gene: TRBJ2-3

CDR3 protein: CASSPRTRGEKLFF
CDR3 DNA: TGTGCCAGCAGCCCTAGAACTAGAGGCGAAAAACTGTTTTTT
CDR3 length: 14
D gene: -
clone size: -
V gene: TRBV14
J gene: TRBJ1-4

CDR3 protein: CASSRPGYWNSPLHF
CDR3 DNA: TGTGCCAGCAGCAGACCGGGGTATTGGAATTCACCCCTCCACTTT
CDR3 length: 15
D gene: -
clone size: -
V gene: TRBV21-1
J gene: TRBJ1-6

CDR3 protein: CASSPGRTYSYNEQFF
CDR3 DNA: TGTGCCAGCAGTCCAGGGCGGACGTATTCCTACAATGAGCAGTTCTTC
CDR3 length: 16
D gene: -
clone size: -
V gene: TRBV7-2
J gene: TRBJ2-1

CDR3 protein: CASTPGGSRNQPQHF
CDR3 DNA: TGTGCCAGTACCCCCGGTGGGAGTCGCAATCAGCCCCAGCATTTT
CDR3 length: 15
D gene: -
clone size: -
V gene: TRBV19
J gene: TRBJ1-5

CDR3 protein: CAVMGGNEQFF
CDR3 DNA: TGTGCCGTGATGGGAGGCAATGAGCAGTTCTTC
CDR3 length: 11
D gene: -
clone size: -
V gene: TRBV30
J gene: TRBJ2-1

CDR3 protein: CASSSNPGLASTGELFF
CDR3 DNA: TGTGCCAGCAGCTCGAACCCCGGACTAGCTTCCACCGGGGAGCTGTTTTTT
CDR3 length: 17
D gene: TRBD2
clone size: -
V gene: TRBV13
J gene: TRBJ2-2